Presented here are 27 T cell receptor beta chains from one specimen sequenced in a study of technical replicates of blood from a handful of donors. Data came from immunoSEQ multiplex PCR; TCRdb stores just in-frame clones and leaves some out. This sample has 80,000 to 85,000 clones, with 89% found just once. The sample consisted of T cells isolated from PBMCs. The receptor set was obtained from a human donor in good health.

As regards this clone: One end of the junction varies from germline; a read error may be responsible. This chain connects TRBV7-7 to TRBJ2-1; 9 bases map to TRBD2. CDR1 is SSHAT, CDR2 FNYEAQ, per germline (reference sequence). The CDR3 is made up of 15 amino acids. DNA of the CDR3: TGTGCTAGCAGCCTAAGGACTAGCGCCTACAATGAGCAGTTCTTC. This gives the protein CASSLRTSAYNEQFF.

The chain employs TRBV6-5 and TRBJ2-1; 10 bases fit TRBD2. The V and J ends lost 4 bases and 8 bases, in that order; junction bases with no gene match: 8. The CDR3 sequence is 15 residues long. Germline values: CDR1 MNHEY, CDR2 SVGAGI. CDR3 bases: TGTGCCAGCAGTTGGAGCGGGAGGGCCTTTGATGAGCAGTTCTTC. The encoded protein is CASSWSGRAFDEQFF.

This chain links TRBV28 with TRBJ2-5, with 10 bases fitting TRBD1. The CDR3 consists of 15 residues. CDR1 and CDR2 from the germline V gene are MDHEN and SYDVKM. J was trimmed by 4 bases and V by 3 bases; bases with no gene match: 5. The CDR3 is CASSLGQGLRETQYF. CDR3 DNA: TGTGCCAGCAGTTTGGGACAGGGGCTCCGAGAGACCCAGTACTTC.

V gene TRBV28 combines with J gene TRBJ2-1, with D possibly matching TRBD1 (5 bases). Germline CDR1 MDHEN, CDR2 SYDVKM. Trimming shortened V by 3 bases and J by 15 bases, and 12 bases separated the two germline ends. This CDR3 contains 11 residues. The CDR3 is CASSLTASPFF. The CDR3 DNA reads as TGTGCCAGCAGTTTGACAGCAAGCCCGTTCTTC.

In this sample, this clone turned up a few times. V is TRBV2 and J is TRBJ2-2, with 8 positions matching TRBD1. The V gene end was trimmed by 6 bases and the J gene end by 6 bases; junction bases not matched to a gene: 6. From germline, CDR1 is SNHLY and CDR2 FYNNEI. The CDR3 contains 14 residues. The DNA of the CDR3 is TGTGCCAGCAGGGGACAGGAATCGGCCGGGGAGCTGTTTTTT. The encoded protein is CASRGQESAGELFF.

A single count supports this clone. The gene calls are TRBV5-5 and TRBJ1-1, with a tentative D call TRBD1 (6 bases). CDR1 and CDR2 (germline): SGHKS, YYEKEE (reference sequence). V was clipped by 3 bases and J by 5 bases, with 14 bases between them. The length of the CDR3 is 14 residues. This CDR3 reads CASSSTGRVTEAFF. CDR3 bases: TGTGCCAGCAGCTCTACAGGGAGGGTGACTGAAGCTTTCTTT. Full variable domain (rest looked up from reference TRBV5-5 and TRBJ1-1): DAGVTQSPTHLIKTRGQQVTLRCSPISGHKSVSWYQQVLGQGPQFIFQYYEKEERGRGNFPDRFSARQFPNYSSELNVNALLLGDSALYLCASSSTGRVTEAFFGQGTRLTVV.

CDR3 in amino acids: CASSKVGTGGYNEQFF. The CDR3, as DNA: TGTGCCAGCAGCAAAGTCGGGACAGGGGGCTACAATGAGCAGTTCTTC. V gene TRBV21-1 combines with J gene TRBJ2-1; the D call in the table, TRBD1, was not verified against the DNA. TRBV21-1 is reported as a pseudogene. This CDR3 has 16 amino acids.

This rearrangement joins TRBV30 to TRBJ2-7, with D uncertain. CDR1 GTSNPN and CDR2 SVGIG come from the germline V gene (reference sequence). V dropped 8 bases and J dropped 0 bases, with 11 bases sitting between them. The CDR3 is 12 residues long. The CDR3, as DNA: TGTGCCGTTATTCCAGGCTCCTACGAGCAGTACTTC. Residues: CAVIPGSYEQYF. Full variable domain (remainder filled in from reference TRBV30 and TRBJ2-7): SQTIHQWPATLVQPVGSPLSLECTVEGTSNPNLYWYRQAAGRGLQLLFYSVGIGQISSEVPQNLSASRPQDRQFILSSKKLLLSDSGFYLCAVIPGSYEQYFGPGTRLTVT.

The CDR3 DNA reads TGTGCCAGCAGCTTATCGGTGGGAGGAAACACAGATACGCAGTATTTT. Protein product: CASSLSVGGNTDTQYF. The chain recombines TRBV7-9 with TRBJ2-3; weak D call: TRBD2 (6 bases). Looked up from germline, CDR1 is SEHNR and CDR2 is FQNEAQ (reference sequence). The CDR3 runs to 16 residues. V was clipped by 2 bases and J by 2 bases, with 14 bases between them.

The chain uses TRBV10-3 and TRBJ2-7; 15 positions agree with TRBD2. This CDR3 is 15 amino acids long. V shed 2 bases and J 6 bases; nucleotides not matched to a gene: 2. CDR1 ENHRY and CDR2 SYGVKD come from the germline V gene. The chain's CDR3 is CAISEGLAGGREQYF. In DNA form, the CDR3 reads TGTGCCATCAGTGAGGGACTAGCGGGAGGGCGCGAGCAGTACTTC.

The chain carries TRBV28 and TRBJ2-3; D is unclear. This CDR3 comprises 14 residues. Germline V gene lookup returns CDR1 MDHEN and CDR2 SYDVKM. Trimming took off 1 base at V and 6 bases at J, with 11 bases between the two ends. CDR3 sequence (DNA): TGTGCCAGCAGTTTATTGGGCTCTGGGGATACGCAGTATTTT. This encodes CASSLLGSGDTQYF. Filled out from reference TRBV28 and TRBJ2-3, the complete variable domain reads DVKVTQSSRYLVKRTGEKVFLECVQDMDHENMFWYRQDPGLGLRLIYFSYDVKMKEKGDIPEGYSVSREKKERFSLILESASTNQTSMYLCASSLLGSGDTQYFGPGTRLTVL.

The CDR3 protein is CASSLSGRGGETQYF. CDR3 nucleotides: TGTGCCAGCAGCTTAAGCGGCAGGGGAGGGGAGACCCAGTACTTC. V is TRBV7-3 and J is TRBJ2-5, with D tentatively TRBD2 (7 bases). Trimming removed 1 base at V and 5 bases at J, with 14 bases between. Germline V gives CDR1 SGHTA, CDR2 FQGTGA. This CDR3 comprises 15 residues.

This CDR3 is CASSPSIRQDVRDQPQHF. CDR3 DNA sequence: TGCGCCAGCAGCCCCTCAATCCGACAGGACGTACGGGATCAGCCCCAGCATTTT. This chain connects TRBV4-1 to TRBJ1-5, with TRBD1 as a possible D gene (6 bases). V was cut by 4 bases and J by 5 bases, with 24 bases left in between. CDR1 is MGHRA and CDR2 is YSYEKL in the germline V gene. The CDR3 runs to 18 residues.

V is TRBV11-2 and J is TRBJ1-3; 7 bases line up with TRBD1. From germline, CDR1 is SGHAT and CDR2 FQNNGV. The CDR3 contains 15 residues. The V gene end was trimmed by 5 bases and the J gene end by 3 bases; junction bases not matched to a gene: 7. In DNA form, the CDR3 reads TGTGCCAGCAGCATAACAGGGGTTGATGGAAACACCATATATTTT. Translation: CASSITGVDGNTIYF.

The rearrangement joins TRBV30 to TRBJ1-1, with D possibly matching TRBD1 (5 bases). The CDR3 is made up of 14 amino acids. Trimming shortened V by 0 bases and J by 6 bases, and 14 bases separated the two germline ends. CDR1 is GTSNPN, CDR2 SVGIG, per germline (reference sequence). CDR3 loop: CAWSVLAGTAEAFF. CDR3 nucleotides: TGTGCCTGGAGTGTACTAGCAGGGACGGCTGAAGCTTTCTTT.

The rearrangement uses TRBV7-9 and TRBJ1-1; 8 bases are a match to TRBD1. The junction had 10 bases not matched to a gene; V was cut back by 5 bases and J by 8 bases. The germline gives CDR1 SEHNR, CDR2 FQNEAQ (reference sequence). The CDR3 consists of 14 residues. The CDR3, as DNA: TGTGCCAGCAGCGAAGGGACACAGGGGGTCGAAGCTTTCTTT. Encoded protein: CASSEGTQGVEAFF.

The chain couples TRBV5-1 to TRBJ2-7, with 7 nucleotides matching TRBD2. Germline CDR1 SGHRS, CDR2 YFSETQ. The CDR3 sequence is 15 residues long. Losses at the gene ends were 2 bases for V and 1 base for J; bases not matched to a gene: 6. The CDR3 bases are TGCGCCAGCAGCTTTGATGGGGGGGGTTCCTACGAGCAGTACTTC. It yields the protein CASSFDGGGSYEQYF. The full variable domain, with the rest looked up from reference TRBV5-1 and TRBJ2-7, is KAGVTQTPRYLIKTRGQQVTLSCSPISGHRSVSWYQQTPGQGLQFLFEYFSETQRNKGNFPGRFSGRQFSNSRSEMNVSTLELGDSALYLCASSFDGGGSYEQYFGPGTRLTVT.

This clone was seen more than once but under ten times. The chain has TRBV6-1 and TRBJ1-1; D uncertain. V lost 4 bases and J 4 bases, leaving 7 bases between the germline ends. The CDR3 runs 12 residues. Germline CDR1 and CDR2: MNHNS and SASEGT. The CDR3 region is CASSALFTEAFF. The CDR3, as DNA: TGTGCCAGCAGTGCCCTTTTCACTGAAGCTTTCTTT.

The chain has TRBV27 and TRBJ2-5; 7 bases are shared with TRBD2. Germline CDR1 MNHEY, CDR2 SMNVEV (reference sequence). The V gene end was trimmed by 5 bases and the J gene end by 4 bases; junction bases not matched to a gene: 10. The CDR3 has 15 amino acids. CDR3 bases: TGTGCCAGCAGTCCACAAGGACTAGGAGGAGAGACCCAGTACTTC. It yields the protein CASSPQGLGGETQYF.

This clone was seen only a few times. This rearrangement joins TRBV5-1 to TRBJ1-1, with 7 bases identical to TRBD1. Germline V gene sequence: CDR1 SGHRS, CDR2 YFSETQ. There are 16 residues in the CDR3. The junction had 8 bases not matched to a gene; V was cut back by 3 bases and J by 0 bases. The CDR3: CASSSRDSSMNTEAFF. In nucleotides, the CDR3 is TGCGCCAGCAGCTCCAGGGACAGCTCCATGAACACTGAAGCTTTCTTT.

CDR3 in amino acids: CASTRSGNEHQPQHF. CDR3 coding DNA: TGTGCCAGCACCCGTTCCGGGAACGAGCATCAGCCCCAGCATTTT. The chain combines TRBV11-3 with TRBJ1-5, with D unresolved. V was cut by 7 bases and J by 5 bases, with 18 bases left in between. The CDR3 has 15 residues. Germline CDR1 and CDR2: SGHNT and YENEEA.

This clone occurred once. V and J are TRBV19 and TRBJ2-5, with D perhaps TRBD1 (6 bases). V shed 0 bases and J shed 5 bases, with 13 bases lying between them. Germline V CDR1 and CDR2: LNHDA, SQIVND (reference sequence). The CDR3 consists of 15 residues. The CDR3 DNA follows: TGTGCCAGTAGTATAGATCTACAGGGCCGGGAGACCCAGTACTTC. Its protein product is CASSIDLQGRETQYF.

The V call is TRBV11-3, the J call TRBJ2-7; 9 bases map to TRBD2. Looked up from germline, CDR1 is SGHNT and CDR2 is YENEEA. The CDR3 covers 15 residues. Trimming took 2 bases from V and 1 from J; bases not matched to a gene: 3. The CDR3 is CASSLLAGGSYEQYF. CDR3 nucleotides: TGTGCCAGCAGCTTATTGGCGGGAGGGTCCTACGAGCAGTACTTC.

This chain joins TRBV15 and TRBJ2-5; 10 nucleotides agree with TRBD2. Losses at the gene ends were 1 base for V and 8 bases for J; bases not matched to a gene: 13. Germline V CDR1 and CDR2: LNHNV, YYDKDF (reference sequence). This CDR3 comprises 17 residues. The CDR3 DNA follows: TGTGCCACCAGCAGAGCGTACCGGACTAGCGGTGCGATAACCCAGTACTTC. This translates into CATSRAYRTSGAITQYF.

The rearrangement links TRBV27 to TRBJ2-1; TRBD1 is a possible D gene (7 bases). Trimming took 5 bases from V and 3 from J, leaving 17 bases between them. The CDR3 has 16 residues. Germline V gives CDR1 MNHEY, CDR2 SMNVEV (reference sequence). The CDR3 here is CASSPYGQGGYNEQFF. CDR3 DNA sequence: TGTGCCAGCAGTCCCTATGGCCAGGGGGGCTACAATGAGCAGTTCTTC.

CDR3 sequence: CASSLGVQGVRHGYTF. Here the CDR3 DNA reads TGTGCCAGCAGCTTGGGAGTACAGGGGGTGCGTCATGGCTACACCTTC. The chain employs TRBV5-4 and TRBJ1-2; TRBD1 matches 8 bases. The CDR3 consists of 16 residues. V lost 0 bases and J lost 6; bases outside the gene matches: 10. In germline, CDR1 is SGHNT, CDR2 YYREEE (reference sequence).

This clone was found once. The V gene is TRBV27, the J gene TRBJ1-2, with TRBD1 matching over 8 bases. Germline V gene sequence: CDR1 MNHEY, CDR2 SMNVEV (reference sequence). V dropped 7 bases and J dropped 8; count of bases not matched to a gene: 6. There are 12 residues in the CDR3. CDR3 loop: CASMTGVGGYTF. The CDR3 DNA is TGTGCCAGCATGACAGGGGTTGGGGGCTACACCTTC.